Following are 23 T cell receptor beta chains from one sample sequenced in a study of OX40 agonist ivuxolimab in advanced cancers. Profiled with immunoSEQ multiplex PCR; TCRdb holds only in-frame clones, not every one. The sample lists 6,500 or so clones; 70% to 80% were seen once. The sequences come from CD4+ or CD8+ T cells sorted from blood, collected in a trial of the OX40 agonist ivuxolimab. The source of these receptors is an adult with an advanced solid tumor such as melanoma, head and neck, liver or kidney cancer.

This clone has only one observation. The V call is TRBV2, the J call TRBJ1-2, with a weak D call TRBD1 (5 bases). V lost 10 bases to trimming and J lost 0 bases, with 18 bases between them. Germline CDR1 and CDR2: SNHLY and FYNNEI. This CDR3 contains 15 residues. Here the CDR3 DNA reads TGTGCCATCCAGGTCGGGGCCAGCTCTAACTATGGCTACACCTTC. The encoded protein is CAIQVGASSNYGYTF.

The J gene is TRBJ2-3, the V gene TRBV10-2; tentatively, D is TRBD1 (6 bases). With 2 bases removed from V and 5 bases from J, the gap between germline ends came to 11 bases. CDR3 size: 14 residues. The germline V gene has CDR1 WSHSY and CDR2 SAAADI. The CDR3 here is CASSEAGAEDTQYF. CDR3 sequence (DNA): TGCGCCAGCAGTGAGGCAGGGGCGGAAGATACGCAGTATTTT.

The rearrangement joins TRBV6-1 to TRBJ2-7, with 13 bases lining up with TRBD2. V was pared by 2 bases and J by 4 bases, with 5 bases of the junction left unmatched. CDR3 length equals 16 residues. Germline lookup yields CDR1 MNHNS and CDR2 SASEGT. The CDR3 nucleotides read TGTGCCAGCAGTGAAAGGTGGACTAGCGGGAGTTACGAGCAGTACTTC. As protein: CASSERWTSGSYEQYF.

Here the CDR3 reads CASGLAGNSYEQYF. The CDR3 DNA follows: TGTGCCAGCGGACTAGCGGGTAATTCCTACGAGCAGTACTTC. J is TRBJ2-7 and V is TRBV11-2, with TRBD2 identical over 11 bases. CDR1 is SGHAT and CDR2 is FQNNGV in the germline V gene. V gave up 8 bases and J gave up 1 base; unmatched junction bases: 4. The CDR3 contains 14 residues.

V gene TRBV27 combines with J gene TRBJ1-2; the D is unclear. V dropped 2 bases and J dropped 0 bases, with 4 bases sitting between them. The CDR3 consists of 13 residues. CDR1 is MNHEY, CDR2 SMNVEV, per germline (reference sequence). This CDR3 is CASSLQANYGYTF. Here the CDR3 DNA reads TGTGCCAGCAGTTTACAGGCTAACTATGGCTACACCTTC.

The gene calls are TRBV5-6 and TRBJ2-1, with 8 nucleotides matching TRBD1. Germline lookup yields CDR1 SGHDT and CDR2 YYEEEE. The CDR3 has 16 amino acids. V lost 2 bases to trimming and J lost 9 bases; unmatched junction nucleotides: 13. Here the CDR3 reads CASSFSIQGVSGEQFF. CDR3 DNA sequence: TGTGCCAGCAGCTTCTCAATACAGGGGGTGAGTGGTGAGCAGTTCTTC. Full variable domain (missing parts from reference TRBV5-6 and TRBJ2-1): DAGVTQSPTHLIKTRGQQVTLRCSPKSGHDTVSWYQQALGQGPQFIFQYYEEEERQRGNFPDRFSGHQFPNYSSELNVNALLLGDSALYLCASSFSIQGVSGEQFFGPGTRLTVL.

The chain links TRBV19 to TRBJ1-1; D gene uncertain. V lost 3 bases, J lost 5 bases, and 7 bases lay in between. This CDR3 is built from 12 residues. Germline V CDR1 and CDR2: LNHDA, SQIVND (reference sequence). CDR3: CASSMTGTEAFF. Written as DNA, the CDR3 is TGTGCCAGTAGTATGACCGGGACTGAAGCTTTCTTT. Full variable domain (missing parts from reference TRBV19 and TRBJ1-1): DGGITQSPKYLFRKEGQNVTLSCEQNLNHDAMYWYRQDPGQGLRLIYYSQIVNDFQKGDIAEGYSVSREKKESFPLTVTSAQKNPTAFYLCASSMTGTEAFFGQGTRLTVV.

CDR3 sequence: CASSYEAEKLFF. For the CDR3, the DNA is TGTGCCAGCAGTTATGAAGCGGAAAAACTGTTTTTT. V usage is TRBV6-6 and J usage is TRBJ1-4; D gene ambiguous. V lost 3 bases to trimming and J lost 8 bases, with 7 bases between them. CDR1 is MNHNY, CDR2 SVGAGI, per germline (reference sequence). The CDR3 covers 12 residues.

This chain links TRBV27 with TRBJ2-7; 10 bases are a match to TRBD2. Losses at the gene ends were 4 bases for V and 4 bases for J; bases not matched to a gene: 7. Germline assignment: CDR1 MNHEY and CDR2 SMNVEV (reference sequence). This CDR3 is 15 amino acids long. CDR3: CASSSQREGRYEQYF. The CDR3 coding sequence is TGTGCCAGCAGTTCCCAGCGGGAGGGCCGGTACGAGCAGTACTTC.

The J gene is TRBJ2-5, the V gene TRBV11-2, with D tentatively TRBD1 or TRBD2 (5 bases each). The length of the CDR3 is 15 residues. V was cut by 1 base and J by 0 bases, with 9 bases left in between. Germline assignment: CDR1 SGHAT and CDR2 FQNNGV. CDR3 amino acids: CASSLGGSYQETQYF. CDR3 nucleotides: TGTGCCAGCAGCTTAGGGGGGAGCTACCAAGAGACCCAGTACTTC.

This clone was seen just once. The CDR3 is CASTMSYNYNEQFF. The CDR3 DNA reads as TGTGCCAGCACCATGAGTTACAACTACAATGAGCAGTTCTTC. The rearrangement links TRBV2 to TRBJ2-1; D gene uncertain. The CDR3 runs to 14 residues. In germline, CDR1 is SNHLY, CDR2 FYNNEI. Trimming removed 7 bases from V and 3 bases from J, with 13 bases in between.

The sample holds one count of this clone. This CDR3 reads CASSLHDRGETEAFF. The CDR3 bases are TGTGCCAGCAGTCTCCACGACAGGGGTGAGACTGAAGCTTTCTTT. The V gene is TRBV7-9, the J gene TRBJ1-1; 8 bases line up with TRBD1. The CDR3 is 15 residues long. With V trimmed by 6 bases and J by 5 bases, 11 bases remained unmatched. Germline assignment: CDR1 SEHNR and CDR2 FQNEAQ (reference sequence). The complete variable domain, with remaining parts taken from reference TRBV7-9 and TRBJ1-1, reads DTGVSQNPRHKITKRGQNVTFRCDPISEHNRLYWYRQTLGQGPEFLTYFQNEAQLEKSRLLSDRFSAERPKGSFSTLEIQRTEQGDSAMYLCASSLHDRGETEAFFGQGTRLTVV.

The rearrangement uses TRBV2 and TRBJ1-3, with a weak D call TRBD1 (5 bases). The V gene's germline CDR1 is SNHLY and CDR2 FYNNEI. V was shortened by 7 bases and J by 0 bases, with 10 bases between the two germline ends. There are 14 residues in the CDR3. The CDR3 region is CASTWGPSGNTIYF. As DNA, the CDR3 is TGTGCCAGCACCTGGGGCCCCTCTGGAAACACCATATATTTT.

The V and J genes are TRBV6-9 and TRBJ2-3; 8 bases match TRBD2. Trimming removed 3 bases from V and 2 bases from J; junction bases left unmatched: 4. CDR3 length equals 15 residues. Germline V gene sequence: CDR1 MNHGY, CDR2 SVAAGI. This CDR3 is CASSYSGLATDTQYF. The CDR3 DNA follows: TGTGCCAGCAGTTACAGCGGACTAGCCACAGATACGCAGTATTTT.

The V call is TRBV2, the J call TRBJ1-6; D gene ambiguous. The CDR3 spans 10 residues. Germline V gene data show CDR1 as SNHLY and CDR2 as FYNNEI. V lost 8 bases and J lost 7, with 3 bases in between. The CDR3 nucleotides read TGTGCCAGCGGCAATTCACCCCTCCACTTT. It translates to CASGNSPLHF.

The J gene is TRBJ2-1, the V gene TRBV28; TRBD2 matches at 13 bases. Germline trimming cut 2 bases from V and 7 bases from J; bases unmatched to any gene: 8. The CDR3 has 17 residues. The germline gives CDR1 MDHEN, CDR2 SYDVKM. CDR3 nucleotides: TGTGCCAGCAGTTTAGGACTAGCGGGGGAGCGGGGGAATGAGCAGTTCTTC. It codes for CASSLGLAGERGNEQFF.

This clone was picked up a small number of times. The rearrangement joins TRBV5-1 to TRBJ1-1, with TRBD1 matching over 7 bases. CDR1 and CDR2 (germline): SGHRS, YFSETQ. The CDR3 length is 12 residues. V trimming: 4 bases; J trimming: 7 bases; junction bases outside the gene matches: 4. The CDR3 DNA follows: TGCGCCAGCAGCCCGGGACAGAGTGAAGCTTTCTTT. Translation: CASSPGQSEAFF.

This chain connects TRBV28 to TRBJ2-5, with 8 bases aligning to TRBD1. The DNA end lines up better with TRBJ2-7; the J call may be wrong. There are 14 residues in the CDR3. Germline CDR1 is MDHEN and CDR2 is SYDVKM. The CDR3, as DNA: TGTGCCAGCGCAGGGACAGGCAGCTCCTACGAGCAGTACTTC. It specifies CASAGTGSSYEQYF.

The gene calls are TRBV6-1 and TRBJ2-7, with 8 bases that match TRBD1. The CDR3 extends over 14 amino acids. In germline, CDR1 is MNHNS, CDR2 SASEGT. With V trimmed by 4 bases and J by 2 bases, 4 bases remained unmatched. CDR3 sequence (DNA): TGTGCCAGCAGTGGGACAGGGTACCCCTACGAGCAGTACTTC. Residues: CASSGTGYPYEQYF.

V is TRBV9 and J is TRBJ1-2; TRBD1 matches at 9 bases. The V segment lost 3 bases and the J segment 6 bases; nucleotides outside the gene matches: 6. The length of the CDR3 is 14 residues. The V gene's germline CDR1 is SGDLS and CDR2 YYNGEE. The CDR3 is CASSGGQGGNGYTF. CDR3 nucleotides: TGTGCCAGCAGCGGGGGACAGGGAGGCAATGGCTACACCTTC.

In its sample, this clone was seen a few times. This chain connects TRBV6-6 to TRBJ2-5; D tentatively fits TRBD1 or TRBD2 (5 bases each). Germline lookup yields CDR1 MNHNY and CDR2 SVGAGI (reference sequence). The CDR3 consists of 15 residues. With 1 base removed from V and 1 base from J, the gap between germline ends came to 10 bases. This CDR3 reads CASSYLGEFQETQYF. CDR3 coding DNA: TGTGCCAGCAGTTACTTGGGGGAGTTCCAAGAGACCCAGTACTTC.

This clone showed up just a few times. The chain couples TRBV14 to TRBJ2-7; 11 bases match TRBD1. The CDR3 consists of 15 residues. Germline CDR1 SGHDN, CDR2 FVKESK. With V trimmed by 4 bases and J by 3 bases, 5 bases remained unmatched. The CDR3 loop is CASSRGQGVIYEQYF. CDR3 in DNA: TGTGCCAGCAGCCGGGGACAGGGGGTGATCTACGAGCAGTACTTC.

This chain connects TRBV4-1 to TRBJ2-2; 10 nucleotides match TRBD2. This CDR3 has 18 residues. The V gene's germline CDR1 is MGHRA and CDR2 YSYEKL. After removal of 1 base from V and 2 bases from J, the junction contained 7 bases not matched to a gene. The CDR3 spells CASSQGSLAGGNTGELFF. The CDR3 DNA follows: TGCGCCAGCAGCCAAGGCTCTTTAGCGGGGGGCAACACCGGGGAGCTGTTTTTT.